The sample holds a few counts of the clone carrying this T cell receptor (beta chain). At one boundary the junction diverges from the germline segment, which might be a read error. This specimen comes from a study of blood T cells in healthy people across ages. Per the germline V gene, CDR1 is SQVTM and CDR2 is ANQGSEA. The CDR3 consists of 13 residues. Next came a second PCR, run for about 7 to 12 cycles, which used a sample-barcoded 5' primer along with a J-beta primer mix. TCRdb re-derived calls from the 5' RACE reads in MiXCR, one entry per CDR3 protein. The table lists some 1.7 million distinct CDR3 sequences, 28% of them singletons.

This chain connects TRBV29-1 to TRBJ2-6, with D maybe TRBD1 (5 bases). The receptor's source is a woman in her 30s in good health. The material sequenced was blood. The CDR3 sequence is CSVPNTGANVRTF. The CDR3 DNA reads TGCAGCGTCCCCAATACTGGGGCCAACGTCCGGACTTTC.